This entry lists 17 T cell receptor beta chains sequenced from one sample in a study of blood T cell repertoires in COVID-19. Here immunoSEQ multiplex PCR was the method, and the copy in TCRdb shows in-frame clones only, minus some. The sample holds under 170,000 clones, about 80% seen once. The material sequenced was peripheral blood. These receptor sequences come from a man between 65 and 79 years old with acute or convalescent COVID-19.

This clone showed up just once. The rearrangement links TRBV6-5 to TRBJ2-7, with 8 bases identical to TRBD1. The germline CDR1 and CDR2 sequences are MNHEY and SVGAGI. The CDR3 consists of 16 residues. Germline trimming cut 4 bases from V and 3 bases from J; bases unmatched to any gene: 11. The CDR3: CASSSGTGNLFYEQYF. Written as DNA, the CDR3 is TGTGCCAGCAGTTCCGGGACAGGAAACCTCTTCTACGAGCAGTACTTC.

This clone has a single count. The chain links TRBV27 to TRBJ2-7, with D tentatively TRBD1 (5 bases). Trimming cost V 1 base and J 0 bases, with 10 bases left between them. CDR3 length: 15 amino acids. CDR1 and CDR2 (germline): MNHEY, SMNVEV (reference sequence). The CDR3 DNA sequence: TGTGCCAGCAGTTTATGGGGCAGCAGCTCCTACGAGCAGTACTTC. Protein sequence: CASSLWGSSSYEQYF.

This chain uses TRBV9 with TRBJ2-3; 11 positions match TRBD2. Germline V CDR1 and CDR2: SGDLS, YYNGEE. CDR3 size: 17 residues. The junction had 7 bases not matched to a gene; V was cut back by 0 bases and J by 4 bases. CDR3 residues: CASSVAPSGGRSDTQYF. The CDR3, as DNA: TGTGCCAGCAGCGTAGCTCCTAGCGGGGGGAGGTCAGATACGCAGTATTTT.

In DNA, the CDR3 is TGTGCCAGCAGCTTCGGGACAGGGGGCAATGAGCAGTTCTTC. This codes for CASSFGTGGNEQFF. The chain recombines TRBV7-8 with TRBJ2-1, with 11 bases identical to TRBD1. Germline V gene sequence: CDR1 SGHVS, CDR2 FQNEAQ. CDR3 length equals 14 residues. Trimming at V came to 3 bases and at J to 6 bases, leaving 1 base not matched to a gene.

This rearrangement joins TRBV7-6 to TRBJ1-4; D unclear. The CDR3 consists of 13 residues. The germline V gene has CDR1 SGHVS and CDR2 FNYEAQ. The germline V and J ends were trimmed by 0 bases and 5 bases, with 4 bases remaining between them. Written as DNA, the CDR3 is TGTGCCAGCAGCTTAGCAGAGAATGAAAAACTGTTTTTT. Amino acid sequence: CASSLAENEKLFF.

The table lists this clone with many counts. This chain uses TRBV6-5 with TRBJ2-5; D is perhaps TRBD2 (6 bases). The V and J ends lost 7 bases and 5 bases respectively, with 11 bases between them. Germline V gives CDR1 MNHEY, CDR2 SVGAGI. The CDR3 has 12 amino acids. The DNA of the CDR3 is TGTGCCAGCACTGGGGGGAGGGAGACCCAGTACTTC. Protein: CASTGGRETQYF.

The chain combines TRBV27 with TRBJ2-6, with D possibly being TRBD1 (6 bases). The germline CDR1 and CDR2 sequences are MNHEY and SMNVEV (reference sequence). V lost 0 bases, J lost 1 base, and 13 bases lay in between. This CDR3 region has 18 residues. CDR3 sequence: CASSLSTPGTSGANVLTF. The CDR3 DNA is TGTGCCAGCAGTTTATCTACCCCCGGGACATCTGGGGCCAACGTCCTGACTTTC.

This clone was recorded once. This chain links TRBV28 with TRBJ1-1; perhaps TRBD1 as D (6 bases). V was clipped by 6 bases and J by 5 bases, with 19 bases between them. The germline CDR1 and CDR2 sequences are MDHEN and SYDVKM. The CDR3 consists of 15 residues. CDR3 loop: CASRSSGESRTEAFF. Written as DNA, the CDR3 is TGTGCCAGCAGATCCTCAGGGGAATCGAGGACTGAAGCTTTCTTT.

The V gene is TRBV7-8, the J gene TRBJ1-5, with TRBD1 matching 10 bases. The CDR3 contains 16 residues. The germline CDR1 and CDR2 sequences are SGHVS and FQNEAQ. J gave up 4 bases and V 5 bases, and 8 bases lay outside the gene matches. In nucleotides, the CDR3 is TGTGCCAGCAGCGTCTATCCGGGACAGGGGAATCAGCCCCAGCATTTT. This gives the protein CASSVYPGQGNQPQHF.

This chain joins TRBV5-8 and TRBJ2-7, with 8 bases that match TRBD1. Unmatched junction bases numbered 8, after V lost 6 bases and J lost 3 bases. This CDR3 spans 14 amino acids. Germline V gene data show CDR1 as SGHTS and CDR2 as YDEGEE. CDR3 amino acids: CASTLDRGNYEQYF. The CDR3, as DNA: TGTGCCAGCACCCTCGACAGGGGTAACTACGAGCAGTACTTC.

This clone was seen just once. The chain is built from TRBV2 and TRBJ2-1; D ambiguous. The CDR3 loop spans 15 amino acids. Germline V CDR1 and CDR2: SNHLY, FYNNEI. V dropped 5 bases and J dropped 2 bases, with 13 bases sitting between them. The CDR3 is CASSPEFQTYNEQFF. CDR3 coding DNA: TGTGCCAGCAGTCCCGAGTTTCAAACCTACAATGAGCAGTTCTTC.

The chain employs TRBV6-6 and TRBJ2-7, with a weak D call TRBD1 (5 bases). This CDR3 has 12 amino acids. With 6 bases removed from V and 4 bases from J, the gap between germline ends came to 10 bases. The germline gives CDR1 MNHNY, CDR2 SVGAGI (reference sequence). The CDR3 DNA reads as TGTGCCAGCAGGCTGACAGAGTACGAGCAGTACTTC. This sequence encodes CASRLTEYEQYF.

The V call is TRBV20-1, the J call TRBJ2-4; D gene ambiguous. The CDR3 contains 11 residues. With 3 bases removed from V and 8 bases from J, the gap between germline ends came to 8 bases. Germline V lookup: CDR1 DFQATT, CDR2 SNEGSKA (reference sequence). Here the CDR3 DNA reads TGCAGTGCTAGTCCACATGACATTCAGTACTTC. Protein sequence: CSASPHDIQYF.

The V gene is TRBV2, the J gene TRBJ1-3; D is ambiguous. Germline assignment: CDR1 SNHLY and CDR2 FYNNEI. This CDR3 is built from 11 residues. V shed 8 bases and J shed 4 bases, with 6 bases lying between them. The CDR3 reads CASSIGNTIYF. CDR3 coding DNA: TGTGCCAGCTCTATAGGAAACACCATATATTTT.

V gene TRBV11-2 combines with J gene TRBJ2-1, with 11 bases lining up with TRBD2. J was trimmed by 2 bases and V by 5 bases; bases with no gene match: 11. CDR3 length equals 18 residues. Germline V gives CDR1 SGHAT, CDR2 FQNNGV. CDR3 sequence (DNA): TGTGCCAGCAGCGCGGCTTCCGGGACTAGCGGAACCTACAATGAGCAGTTCTTC. Translating it yields CASSAASGTSGTYNEQFF.

The chain is built from TRBV10-3 and TRBJ2-2; 8 nucleotides line up with TRBD2. Germline V CDR1 and CDR2: ENHRY, SYGVKD. The CDR3 length is 15 residues. J gave up 8 bases and V 7 bases, and 12 bases lay outside the gene matches. As DNA, the CDR3 is TGTGCCATCACCATAGCGGGACCCACGGGGGGGGAGCTGTTTTTT. This sequence encodes CAITIAGPTGGELFF.

The chain has TRBV6-6 and TRBJ1-4, with D possibly being TRBD1 (5 bases). V lost 2 bases and J 0 bases, leaving 7 bases between the germline ends. Germline values: CDR1 MNHNY, CDR2 SVGAGI (reference sequence). This CDR3 contains 15 residues. The CDR3, as DNA: TGTGCCAGCAGTTACCAGGGCCCAACTAATGAAAAACTGTTTTTT. Amino acid sequence: CASSYQGPTNEKLFF.